The sequence of this TCR beta chain was determined in a study of T cells in Graves' hyperthyroidism and ophthalmopathy. General study findings and limits: Blood held most thyroid clonotypes expanded above 0.001 frequency.

RNA transcripts gave rise to amplified TCR beta CDR3 regions. The TCR CDR3 first-round RT-PCR relied on the HTBI primer set. Using its own MiXCR run on the multiplex PCR reads, TCRdb lists one record per CDR3 protein. The sample contains around 350,000 distinct CDR3 sequences, about a fifth of which appear only once. As to this clonotype: Its specificity is not known.

Stable disease denoted Graves' hyperthyroidism without ophthalmopathy progression within 18 months. Thyroid ultrasound, orbital computed tomography, clinical symptoms, and serum thyroxine and TRAb underpinned diagnoses. The source of the PBMCs was about 10 ml of fresh peripheral blood. The V gene's germline CDR1 is LNHDA and CDR2 SQIVND (reference sequence). This CDR3 is built from 13 residues. V was clipped by 7 bases and J by 0 bases, with 9 bases between them. What was sequenced was blood. The TCR sequence derives from a woman between 18 and 29 years old with Graves' hyperthyroidism. The V and J genes are TRBV19 and TRBJ1-1; D remains unclear. The CDR3: CASTLRMNTEAFF. Here the CDR3 DNA reads TGTGCCAGTACCCTCCGGATGAACACTGAAGCTTTCTTT.